The 12 T cell receptor beta chains listed next were all sequenced from one sample in a study of tumor-infiltrating lymphocytes in localized non-small cell lung cancer. Profiled with immunoSEQ multiplex PCR; TCRdb holds only in-frame clones, not every one. The table shows 12,000 or so clones, with roughly 66% occurring only once. Sequencing used uninvolved lung tissue not adjacent to the tumor. These receptors were obtained from a human donor with non-small cell lung cancer.

Remarks on this clone: One end of the junction fails to match germline, which may point to a read error. Other DNA variants within this sample encode the same CDR3. The gene calls are TRBV2 and TRBJ1-2; no firm D call. Germline V gene data show CDR1 as SNHLY and CDR2 as FYNNEI. This CDR3 comprises 14 residues. The CDR3 sequence: CASSSRPENYGYTF. In nucleotides, the CDR3 is TGTGCCAGCAGCTCGCGGCCAGAAAACTATGGCTATACCTTC.

This rearrangement joins TRBV9 to TRBJ2-3, with D possibly being TRBD2 (5 bases). Germline V lookup: CDR1 SGDLS, CDR2 YYNGEE. The CDR3 sequence is 15 residues long. V gave up 0 bases and J gave up 0 bases, with 8 bases separating them. This chain's CDR3 is CASSVGGGSTDTQYF. The CDR3 DNA sequence: TGTGCCAGCAGCGTAGGTGGCGGGAGCACAGATACGCAGTATTTT. Variable domain in full (rest from reference TRBV9 and TRBJ2-3): DSGVTQTPKHLITATGQRVTLRCSPRSGDLSVYWYQQSLDQGLQFLIQYYNGEERAKGNILERFSAQQFPDLHSELNLSSLELGDSALYFCASSVGGGSTDTQYFGPGTRLTVL.

This clone is a singleton in its sample. J is TRBJ1-2 and V is TRBV9; D remains ambiguous. Per germline, CDR1 SGDLS and CDR2 YYNGEE. The CDR3 is 13 residues long. Trimming removed 4 bases at V and 6 bases at J, with 13 bases between. CDR3 sequence: CASSQAGIHGYTF. The CDR3 region has the DNA TGTGCCAGCAGCCAAGCAGGAATTCATGGCTACACCTTC.

V and J are TRBV6-6 and TRBJ2-2; D gene unclear. CDR1 and CDR2 (germline): MNHNY, SVGAGI (reference sequence). The CDR3 has 13 amino acids. V was pared by 2 bases and J by 5 bases, with 6 bases between. CDR3 region: CASSYTKTGELFF. The CDR3 DNA sequence: TGTGCCAGCAGTTACACTAAAACCGGGGAGCTGTTTTTT.

This clone appeared a single time. This chain connects TRBV30 to TRBJ2-3; no clear D gene. The CDR3 is 13 amino acids. CDR1 and CDR2 (germline): GTSNPN, SVGIG (reference sequence). V gave up 0 bases and J gave up 8 bases, with 12 bases separating them. The DNA for the CDR3 is TGTGCCTGGAGTGTAGACCGAGGTGGTACGCAGTATTTT. Translating it yields CAWSVDRGGTQYF.

This clone was recorded a few times. The V and J genes are TRBV7-2 and TRBJ2-3; 7 nucleotides align to TRBD2. The V gene's germline CDR1 is SGHTA and CDR2 FQGNSA. This CDR3 region has 18 residues. V was pared by 5 bases and J by 1 base, with 15 bases of the junction left unmatched. CDR3: CASSTRVRGGGRTDTQYF. The CDR3 DNA reads TGTGCCAGCAGCACTAGAGTGCGGGGCGGGGGACGCACAGATACGCAGTATTTT.

The V gene is TRBV11-2, the J gene TRBJ2-7, with D maybe TRBD1 (7 bases). Germline V gene data show CDR1 as SGHAT and CDR2 as FQNNGV. The CDR3 has 17 residues. The V end was cut by 6 bases, the J end by 0 bases, with 21 bases between. The DNA for the CDR3 is TGTGCCAGCAGAAAGGAGGGGGCCGGCCTCCTCTCCTACGAGCAGTACTTC. This gives the protein CASRKEGAGLLSYEQYF.

The rearrangement joins TRBV27 to TRBJ1-2; D is undetermined. The V gene lost 6 bases and the J gene lost 8 bases, with 16 bases spanning the gap. From germline, CDR1 is MNHEY and CDR2 SMNVEV (reference sequence). CDR3 length equals 13 residues. The CDR3 DNA follows: TGTGCCAGCAGCCCAAACGCTGGGAACGGCTACACCTTC. Amino acid sequence: CASSPNAGNGYTF.

V and J are TRBV28 and TRBJ1-5, with D maybe TRBD1 (5 bases). V was clipped by 6 bases and J by 3 bases, with 12 bases between them. Per the germline V gene, CDR1 is MDHEN and CDR2 is SYDVKM. This CDR3 spans 14 amino acids. This chain's CDR3 is CASRGPILNQPQHF. CDR3 sequence (DNA): TGTGCCAGCAGGGGACCGATTCTCAATCAGCCCCAGCATTTT.

The chain links TRBV5-6 to TRBJ2-7; 8 bases are a match to TRBD2. Per germline, CDR1 SGHDT and CDR2 YYEEEE. CDR3 length equals 15 residues. V lost 3 bases to trimming and J lost 3 bases; unmatched junction nucleotides: 8. CDR3 in amino acids: CASSSPGGGLYEQYF. The CDR3 DNA sequence: TGTGCCAGCAGCTCCCCGGGGGGGGGTCTCTACGAGCAGTACTTC.

V usage is TRBV7-2 and J usage is TRBJ2-1; D unclear. V lost 5 bases and J 4 bases, leaving 15 bases between the germline ends. Germline V gives CDR1 SGHTA, CDR2 FQGNSA. This CDR3 contains 15 residues. CDR3 residues: CASSAKSRRYNEQFF. The DNA of the CDR3 is TGTGCCAGCAGCGCCAAGTCGCGACGGTACAATGAGCAGTTCTTC.

J is TRBJ2-7 and V is TRBV5-1; 8 nucleotides align to TRBD2. The CDR3 has 14 amino acids. Per the germline V gene, CDR1 is SGHRS and CDR2 is YFSETQ. With V trimmed by 4 bases and J by 4 bases, 7 bases remained unmatched. The chain's CDR3 is CASSVAGLRYEQYF. The CDR3 DNA reads TGCGCCAGCAGCGTAGCGGGGCTTAGGTACGAGCAGTACTTC.